This TCR beta chain was recovered during a study of early T cells in non-severe SARS-CoV-2 infection (dated by TCRdb to the early 2020s). About the full investigation: Because TCR sequencing was done on bulk RNA from unsorted whole blood, the alpha and beta chains could not be paired.

This clonotype turned up a few times. The target of this receptor is not known. No much larger clone is present one base from it, and per-base qualities are unavailable. Paper-wide results and their limitations: Matching against VDJdb was skewed toward anti-spike CD8 responses, likely underestimated virus-specific expansions, and missed private and CD4 specificities.

Deletion took 1 base off V and 6 bases off J, with a span of 16 bases between the germline ends. As encoded in the germline V gene, CDR1 is SGHAT while CDR2 is FQNNGV. From cysteine to phenylalanine, the CDR3 is 15 amino acids long. The CDR3 DNA has 45 bases and is translated from base 1. A case-control design nested within a healthcare worker cohort in London, UK, was used, with weekly nasopharyngeal swab PCR tests and blood sampling performed. Healthcare workers were enrolled in the week of the UK lockdown, from 23 to 31 March 2020, and were followed every week for up to roughly 15 weeks. The method behind the library was 5' RACE. The instrument given in TCRdb is NextSeq 500. To correct for sequencing error and PCR bias, the TCR library protocol tagged individual cDNA molecules with unique molecular identifiers. Sequencing covered both TCR alpha and beta chains, and within each sample the abundances of alpha and beta sequences were tightly co-correlated. The paper's processing steps were these. Decombinator V4 was used to annotate TCR sequences for V gene, J gene and CDR3. TCRs were defined as expanded if a significant change between any two time points was detected under a Poisson model with p below 0.0001. Abundances of TCRs were expressed as counts per million after normalisation to the total number of TCRs sequenced in each sample. MAIT TCRs were defined by TRAV1-2 paired with TRAJ12, TRAJ20 or TRAJ33, and iNKT TCRs by TRAV10 paired with TRAJ18. A search of VDJdb, accessed on 1 November 2021, was run for TCRs annotated to CMV, EBV and SARS-CoV-2, with TCRs annotated for multiple antigens excluded. TCRdb reprocessed the public reads (quality trimming at Q25 with fastp, clone calling with MiXCR) and kept in-frame beta chains. All rows with the same CDR3 protein become a single entry with the most common DNA and genes. The authors' filters were not applied to this entry. Present in this sample are 25,000 to 30,000 distinct CDR3 sequences, more than 5% of which were seen just once. The biggest ten clones account for 10% to 12% of the sample.

The sequencing input was whole blood. The rearranged chain carries TRBV11-2 and TRBJ2-7; the D gene is perhaps TRBD1, on 6 matching bases. This sequence was found in an adult who was a healthcare worker with PCR-confirmed SARS-CoV-2 infection or an uninfected control (not recorded which). Read as DNA, the sequence is TGTGCCAGCAGCTTAGGCCCGGACAGAGCTCTCGAGCAGTACTTC. It translates to CASSLGPDRALEQYF.